The sequence of this TCR beta chain was determined in a study of technical replicates of blood from a handful of donors. Profiled with immunoSEQ multiplex PCR; TCRdb holds only in-frame clones, not every one. This sample yields approximately 97,000 clones, of which roughly 96% are seen a single time; approximately 0.38% belongs to the top ten. Only one count was recorded for this clone. The source of this sequence is a human donor in good health. What was sequenced was T cells isolated from PBMCs.

The CDR3 DNA is TGTGCCAGCACCCCGACGAAGGTAGCGGGAGTGGATACGCAGTATTTT. As protein: CASTPTKVAGVDTQYF. This sequence joins TRBV5-6 and TRBJ2-3; 9 nucleotides align to TRBD2. Trimming removed 6 bases from V and 6 bases from J; junction bases left unmatched: 14. Germline V gives CDR1 SGHDT, CDR2 YYEEEE. The CDR3 contains 16 residues.